Described below is a single T cell receptor (beta chain) sequence and its context. This record comes from a study of blood T cell repertoires in COVID-19. The wider study: Whether acute or convalescent, the COVID-19 samples came from the United States, Italy and Spain. Sample material is recorded as cDNA or gDNA derived from T cells, B-cell-depleted T cells, or PBMCs.

The CDR3 loop spans 16 amino acids. CDR1 is LNHDA and CDR2 is SQIVND in the germline V gene (reference sequence). The ends lost 4 bases at V and 5 bases at J; junction bases unmatched: 8. As handled by the study authors: Amplification of reference gene primers was used by the study to estimate nucleated cell counts. Some clones are missing from TCRdb's copy, which holds only in-frame ones; the method was immunoSEQ multiplex PCR. V, J and clone size derive from that table, while D and trimming were established from the DNA sequence. The table has 90,000 to 100,000 clones, 72% seen once. The chain combines TRBV19 with TRBJ1-5; 10 nucleotides agree with TRBD1. This TCR derives from a woman aged 55-70 years in a cohort sampled during active or convalescent COVID-19. The sequenced sample consisted of peripheral blood. The CDR3 loop is CASSKAGTGAYQPQHF. CDR3 coding DNA: TGTGCCAGTAGTAAGGCCGGGACAGGGGCTTATCAGCCCCAGCATTTT.